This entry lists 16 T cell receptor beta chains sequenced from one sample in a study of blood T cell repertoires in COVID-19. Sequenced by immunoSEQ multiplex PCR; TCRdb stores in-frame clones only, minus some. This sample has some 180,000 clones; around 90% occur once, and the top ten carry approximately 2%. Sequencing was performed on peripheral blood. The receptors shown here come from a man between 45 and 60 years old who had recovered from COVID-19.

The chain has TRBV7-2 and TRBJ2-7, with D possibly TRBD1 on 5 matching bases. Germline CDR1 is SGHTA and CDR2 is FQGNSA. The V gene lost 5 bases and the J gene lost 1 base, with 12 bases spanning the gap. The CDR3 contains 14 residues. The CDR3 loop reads CASSPLGVSYEQYF. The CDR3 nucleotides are TGTGCCAGCAGCCCCTTAGGGGTTTCCTACGAGCAGTACTTC.

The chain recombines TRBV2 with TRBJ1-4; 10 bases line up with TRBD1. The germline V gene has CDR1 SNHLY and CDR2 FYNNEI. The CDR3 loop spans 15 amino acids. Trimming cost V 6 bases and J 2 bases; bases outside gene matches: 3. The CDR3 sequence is CASRGTGATNEKLFF. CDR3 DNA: TGTGCCAGCAGGGGGACAGGGGCGACTAATGAAAAACTGTTTTTT.

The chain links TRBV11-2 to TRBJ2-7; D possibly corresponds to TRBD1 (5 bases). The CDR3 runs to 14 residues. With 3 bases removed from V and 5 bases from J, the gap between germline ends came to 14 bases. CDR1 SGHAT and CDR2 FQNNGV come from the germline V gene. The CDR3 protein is CASSLGRGVHEQYF. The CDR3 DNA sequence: TGTGCCAGCAGCTTGGGTAGGGGTGTCCACGAGCAGTACTTC.

CDR3 in amino acids: CASWRWRANTGELFF. The CDR3 bases are TGTGCCAGCTGGAGATGGCGAGCCAACACCGGGGAGCTGTTTTTT. The chain employs TRBV6-5 and TRBJ2-2; D gene uncertain. Trimming left V 8 bases short and J 2 bases short, with 15 bases between. This CDR3 has 15 residues. CDR1 and CDR2 from the germline V gene are MNHEY and SVGAGI.

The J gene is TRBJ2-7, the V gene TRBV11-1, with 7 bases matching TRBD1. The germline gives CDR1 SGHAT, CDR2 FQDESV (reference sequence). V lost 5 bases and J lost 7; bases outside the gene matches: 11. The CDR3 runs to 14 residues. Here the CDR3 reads CASSKTGIGVEQYF. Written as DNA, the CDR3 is TGTGCCAGCAGCAAGACAGGGATCGGGGTGGAGCAGTACTTC.

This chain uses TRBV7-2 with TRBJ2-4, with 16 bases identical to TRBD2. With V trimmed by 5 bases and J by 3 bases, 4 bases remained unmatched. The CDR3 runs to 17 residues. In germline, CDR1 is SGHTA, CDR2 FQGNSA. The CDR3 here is CASSGTSGGVGKNIQYF. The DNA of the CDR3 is TGTGCCAGCAGCGGGACTAGCGGGGGGGTTGGCAAAAACATTCAGTACTTC.

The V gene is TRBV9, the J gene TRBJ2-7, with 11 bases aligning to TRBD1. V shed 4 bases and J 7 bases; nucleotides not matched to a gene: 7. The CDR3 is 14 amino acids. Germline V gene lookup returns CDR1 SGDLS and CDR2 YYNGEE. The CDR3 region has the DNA TGTGCCAGCAGCCCTTTAGGGGACAGGGGGGAGCAGTACTTC. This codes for CASSPLGDRGEQYF.

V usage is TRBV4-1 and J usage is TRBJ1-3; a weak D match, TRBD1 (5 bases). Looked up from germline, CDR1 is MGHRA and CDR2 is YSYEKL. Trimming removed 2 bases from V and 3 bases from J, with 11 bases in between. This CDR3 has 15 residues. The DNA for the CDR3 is TGCGCCAGCAGCCAATTCCAGGGTAGTGGAAACACCATATATTTT. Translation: CASSQFQGSGNTIYF.

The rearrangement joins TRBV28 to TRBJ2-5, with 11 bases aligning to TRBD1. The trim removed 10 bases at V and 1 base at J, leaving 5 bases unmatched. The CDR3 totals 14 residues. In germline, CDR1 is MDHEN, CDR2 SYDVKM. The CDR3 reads CAIGDRGVQETQYF. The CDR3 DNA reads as TGTGCCATAGGGGACAGGGGGGTCCAAGAGACCCAGTACTTC. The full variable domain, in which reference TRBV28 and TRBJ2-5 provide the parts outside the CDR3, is DVKVTQSSRYLVKRTGEKVFLECVQDMDHENMFWYRQDPGLGLRLIYFSYDVKMKEKGDIPEGYSVSREKKERFSLILESASTNQTSMYLCAIGDRGVQETQYFGPGTRLLVL.

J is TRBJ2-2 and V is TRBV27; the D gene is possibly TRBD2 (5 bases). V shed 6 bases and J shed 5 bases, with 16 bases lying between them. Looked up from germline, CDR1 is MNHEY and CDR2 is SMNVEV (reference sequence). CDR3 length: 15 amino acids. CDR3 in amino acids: CASRTGGTVTGELFF. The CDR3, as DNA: TGTGCCAGCAGGACCGGAGGAACGGTGACCGGGGAGCTGTTTTTT.

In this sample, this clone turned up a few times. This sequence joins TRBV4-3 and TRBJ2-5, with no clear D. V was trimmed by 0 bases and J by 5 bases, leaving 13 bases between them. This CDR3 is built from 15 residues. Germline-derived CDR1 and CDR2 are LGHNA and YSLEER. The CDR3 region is CASSQDPKQWETQYF. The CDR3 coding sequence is TGCGCCAGCAGCCAAGACCCGAAGCAATGGGAGACCCAGTACTTC.

Here the CDR3 DNA reads TGTGCCACCCGGGGGGCCGATAGCAATCAGCCCCAGCATTTT. It encodes CATRGADSNQPQHF. J is TRBJ1-5 and V is TRBV6-5, with TRBD1 as a possible D gene (6 bases). Germline V gene lookup returns CDR1 MNHEY and CDR2 SVGAGI. The CDR3 consists of 14 residues. The V end lost 10 bases, the J end lost 0 bases, and 13 bases lay between the germline ends.

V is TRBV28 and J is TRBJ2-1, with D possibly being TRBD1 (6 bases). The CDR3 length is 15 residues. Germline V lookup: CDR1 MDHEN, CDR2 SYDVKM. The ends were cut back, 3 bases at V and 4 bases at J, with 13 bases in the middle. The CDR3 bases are TGTGCCAGCAGTTTTGGCCCTACAGGGTACAATGAGCAGTTCTTC. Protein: CASSFGPTGYNEQFF.

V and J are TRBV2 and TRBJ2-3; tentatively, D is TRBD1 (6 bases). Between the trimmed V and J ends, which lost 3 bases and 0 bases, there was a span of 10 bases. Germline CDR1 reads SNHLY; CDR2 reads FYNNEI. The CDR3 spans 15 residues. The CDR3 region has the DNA TGTGCCAGCAGTGACAGGGGATCTAGCACAGATACGCAGTATTTT. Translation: CASSDRGSSTDTQYF.

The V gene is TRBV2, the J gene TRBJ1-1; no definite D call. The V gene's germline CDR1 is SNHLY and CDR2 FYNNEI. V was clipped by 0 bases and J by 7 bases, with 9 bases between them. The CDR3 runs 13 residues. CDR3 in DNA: TGTGCCAGCAGTGAAGCGAGAGGCCTTGAAGCTTTCTTT. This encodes CASSEARGLEAFF.

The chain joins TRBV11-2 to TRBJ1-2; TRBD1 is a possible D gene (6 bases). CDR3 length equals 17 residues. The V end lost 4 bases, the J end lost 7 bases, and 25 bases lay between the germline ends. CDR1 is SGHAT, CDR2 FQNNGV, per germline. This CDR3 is CASSSQGWGSRMGGYTF. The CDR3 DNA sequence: TGTGCCAGCAGCTCCCAGGGGTGGGGCAGCCGAATGGGTGGCTACACCTTC.